A selection of T cell receptor beta chains follows, all from one sample in a study of sequential checkpoint blockade in melanoma. Here immunoSEQ multiplex PCR was the method, and the copy in TCRdb shows in-frame clones only, minus some. The data hold around 18,000 clones, with 69% observed a single time. Specimen: CD8+ T cells sorted from blood (inferred from file names), collected from a patient given nivolumab and ipilimumab in sequence. Receptors originate from a human donor with melanoma. Each CDR3 is given with its conserved first and last residue. The D gene is left open where the match is weak. Some rows mark clone size as missing; the rest say once, few, many or name a class of expanded clone.

clone size: large; V gene: TRBV4-1; J gene: TRBJ2-3; D gene: TRBD1; CDR3 DNA: TGCGCCAGCAGACCAGGGGGCGCGGTGAAGGAGACAGATACGCAGTATTTT; CDR3 protein: CASRPGGAVKETDTQYF
clone size: .; V gene: TRBV6-5; J gene: TRBJ2-7; D gene: .; CDR3 DNA: TGTGCCAGCAGTTACCATTCACAGGCCTACGAGCAGTACTTC; CDR3 protein: CASSYHSQAYEQYF
clone size: few; V gene: TRBV7-9; J gene: TRBJ1-1; D gene: .; CDR3 DNA: TGTGCCAGCAGCTTAGGGTCGCCAGCTGAAGCTTTCTTT; CDR3 protein: CASSLGSPAEAFF
clone size: .; V gene: TRBV5-4; J gene: TRBJ1-1; D gene: TRBD1; CDR3 DNA: TGTGCCAGCAGTTACCTCGGGCAGGGGGCGAACACTGAAGCTTTCTTT; CDR3 protein: CASSYLGQGANTEAFF
clone size: .; V gene: TRBV19; J gene: TRBJ1-5; D gene: TRBD1; CDR3 DNA: TGTGCCTCAACGGTCCGACAGGGGTCGGGGTATCAGCCCCAGCATTTT; CDR3 protein: CASTVRQGSGYQPQHF
clone size: .; V gene: TRBV19; J gene: TRBJ1-1; D gene: .; CDR3 DNA: TGTGCCAGTAGTATAGGCTGGGGGCCCGTGACTGAAGCTTTCTTT; CDR3 protein: CASSIGWGPVTEAFF
clone size: once; V gene: TRBV30; J gene: TRBJ2-1; D gene: .; CDR3 DNA: TGTGCCTGGAGTGTCGGGGGAGGCTGGCAGTTCTTC; CDR3 protein: CAWSVGGGWQFF
clone size: .; V gene: TRBV6-5; J gene: TRBJ2-7; D gene: .; CDR3 DNA: TGTGCCAGCAGTTACGGGTCGGGCTCCTACGAGCAGTACTTC; CDR3 protein: CASSYGSGSYEQYF
clone size: .; V gene: TRBV9; J gene: TRBJ1-2; D gene: .; CDR3 DNA: TGTGCCAGCAGCGCCACGGGGGGGCGGAATGTAGGCTACACCTTC; CDR3 protein: CASSATGGRNVGYTF
clone size: .; V gene: TRBV5-5; J gene: TRBJ2-7; D gene: TRBD1; CDR3 DNA: TGTGCCAGCAGCCAGACAGGGTACCCCAACTACGAGCAGTACTTC; CDR3 protein: CASSQTGYPNYEQYF
clone size: once; V gene: TRBV13; J gene: TRBJ1-2; D gene: .; CDR3 DNA: TGTGCCAGCAAAGCTGGAGGGAACTATGGCTACACCTTC; CDR3 protein: CASKAGGNYGYTF